This T cell receptor beta chain was found in a study of T cells after yellow fever vaccination. Overall study results and limits: The study found a weaker secondary response that peaked faster, day 5 versus 15. Booster samples showed a return of most primary-vaccination clones (almost 97% CD4, approximately 88% CD8).

As regards this clonotype: Its cognate antigen is unknown.

The CDR3 is 15 residues long. CDR1 SGHRS and CDR2 YFSETQ come from the germline V gene. Trimming removed 5 bases at V and 3 bases at J, with 18 bases between. Each CDR3 protein is one row after TCRdb ran MiXCR on the 5' RACE reads. This repertoire shows a few hundred thousand distinct CDR3 sequences, 15% to 20% found once; its top ten account for roughly an eighth. The sequence came from a young man who received the YFV17D yellow fever vaccine. The chain carries TRBV5-1 and TRBJ2-7; no reliable D call. The input for sequencing was PBMCs, taken 15 days after the yellow fever booster vaccination. The DNA for the CDR3 is TGCGCCAGCAGTAGGTTGAGGCGAGATGACTACGAGCAGTACTTC. It yields the protein CASSRLRRDDYEQYF.